The TCR beta chain under discussion was sequenced for a study of T cell changes during pregnancy in multiple sclerosis. Assay: immunoSEQ multiplex PCR; the TCRdb copy retains only in-frame clones and omits some. The repertoire consists of over 60,000 clones, with 91% occurring once and the leading ten covering roughly 0.7%. This sample comprised peripheral blood, obtained in the third trimester of pregnancy. This receptor was taken from a female donor in good health, enrolled as a control in a pregnancy study.

This CDR3 is CASTPGGREGTEAFF. The DNA for the CDR3 is TGTGCCAGCACCCCCGGCGGCAGGGAGGGCACTGAAGCTTTCTTT. V is TRBV6-1 and J is TRBJ1-1, with D possibly TRBD1 on 5 matching bases. Germline V gene data show CDR1 as MNHNS and CDR2 as SASEGT. This CDR3 region has 15 residues. V dropped 7 bases and J dropped 4 bases, with 19 bases sitting between them.